This TCR beta chain was obtained from a study of blood T cell repertoires in COVID-19. Study context: Samples of COVID-19 (acute and convalescent) were obtained from the United States, Italy and Spain. PBMCs, B-cell-depleted T cells, or T cells provided the cDNA or gDNA that made up the material.

14 amino acids form the CDR3, both terminal residues included. Clones were sequenced by immunoSEQ multiplex PCR, and TCRdb holds only the in-frame ones, with some missing. The sample records some 320,000 clones, around 87% being singletons. Notes on this clone: As the CDR3 is not closed by the conserved phenylalanine or tryptophan, this likely results from a read error. The limits of the CDR3 on the DNA are not certain, so only TCRdb's listed CDR3 is given.

Specimen: peripheral blood. The J gene is TRBJ2-3, the V gene TRBV12-2; the table's TRBD2 call for D was not verified on the DNA. TRBV12-2 is recorded as a pseudogene. The sequence derives from a woman in her fifties or sixties who had recovered from COVID-19. The CDR3: CASRSPPGLPCIGV.